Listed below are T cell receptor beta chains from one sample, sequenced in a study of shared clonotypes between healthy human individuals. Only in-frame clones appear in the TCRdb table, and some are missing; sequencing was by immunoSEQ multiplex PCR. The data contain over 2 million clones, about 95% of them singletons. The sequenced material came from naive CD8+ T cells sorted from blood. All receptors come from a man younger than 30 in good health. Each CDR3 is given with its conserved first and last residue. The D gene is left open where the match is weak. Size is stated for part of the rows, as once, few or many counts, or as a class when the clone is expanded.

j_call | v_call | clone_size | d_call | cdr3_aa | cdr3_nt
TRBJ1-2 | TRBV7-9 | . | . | CASSQGPLGGYTF | TGTGCCAGCAGCCAAGGACCGCTAGGAGGCTACACCTTC
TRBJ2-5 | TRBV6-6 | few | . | CASSYSETQYF | TGTGCCAGCAGTTACTCCGAGACCCAGTACTTC
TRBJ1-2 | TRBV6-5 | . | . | CASSYSGTLLNYGYTF | TGTGCCAGCAGTTACTCCGGGACCCTTCTTAACTATGGCTACACCTTC
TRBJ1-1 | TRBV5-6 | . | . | CASSFASWDAEAFF | TGTGCCAGCAGCTTTGCCTCATGGGATGCTGAAGCTTTCTTT
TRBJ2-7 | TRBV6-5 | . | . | CASGNFYEQYF | TGTGCCAGCGGTAACTTTTACGAGCAGTACTTC
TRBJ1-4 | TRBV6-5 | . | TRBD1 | CASSSDRVISEKLFF | TGTGCCAGCAGCTCGGACAGGGTCATTTCTGAAAAACTGTTTTTT
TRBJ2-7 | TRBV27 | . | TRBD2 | CASSLSPPLAGAYEQYF | TGTGCCAGCAGTTTATCCCCGCCACTAGCGGGAGCCTACGAGCAGTACTTC
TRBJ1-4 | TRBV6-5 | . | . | CASSYSGSDEKLFF | TGTGCCAGCAGTTATTCAGGGTCTGATGAAAAACTGTTTTTT
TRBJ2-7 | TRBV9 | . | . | CASSVSGTPHEQYF | TGTGCCAGCAGCGTATCCGGTACCCCACACGAGCAGTACTTC
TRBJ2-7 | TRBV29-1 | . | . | CSGGGPSYEQYF | TGCAGTGGGGGTGGACCTTCCTACGAGCAGTACTTC
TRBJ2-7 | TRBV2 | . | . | CASNGPAYEQYF | TGTGCCAGCAACGGACCCGCCTACGAGCAGTACTTC
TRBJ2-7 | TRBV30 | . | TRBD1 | CTWSTDRAQWEQYF | TGTACCTGGAGTACGGACAGGGCCCAATGGGAGCAGTACTTC
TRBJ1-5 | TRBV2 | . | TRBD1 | CASSERTGGYSNQPQHF | TGTGCCAGCAGTGAACGGACAGGGGGTTATAGCAATCAGCCCCAGCATTTT
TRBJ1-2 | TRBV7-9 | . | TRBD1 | CASSLDRGLPPDGYTF | TGTGCCAGCAGTCTAGACAGGGGCCTTCCTCCTGATGGCTACACCTTC
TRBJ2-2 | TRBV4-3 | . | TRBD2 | CASSHRRLAGEEGTGELFF | TGCGCCAGCAGCCATAGGCGACTAGCGGGAGAAGAAGGGACCGGGGAGCTGTTTTTT
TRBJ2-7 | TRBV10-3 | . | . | CAISESGGGGAAYEQYF | TGTGCCATCAGTGAGTCAGGAGGTGGGGGTGCCGCCTACGAGCAGTACTTC
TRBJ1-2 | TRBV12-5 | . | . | CASGLGPFPHGYTF | TGTGCTAGTGGTTTGGGTCCTTTCCCCCATGGCTACACCTTC
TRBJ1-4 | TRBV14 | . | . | CASSQDAAATNEKLFF | TGTGCCAGCAGCCAAGACGCGGCAGCAACTAATGAAAAACTGTTTTTT
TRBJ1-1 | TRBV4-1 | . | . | CASSQGHTDTEAFF | TGCGCCAGCAGCCAGGGCCACACGGACACTGAAGCTTTCTTT
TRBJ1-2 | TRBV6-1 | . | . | CASSEALTADYGYTF | TGTGCCAGCAGTGAAGCGTTGACGGCTGACTATGGCTACACCTTC
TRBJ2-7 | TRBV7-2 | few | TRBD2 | CASRPQTSGSSYEQYF | TGTGCCAGCAGACCACAGACTAGCGGGAGTTCCTACGAGCAGTACTTC
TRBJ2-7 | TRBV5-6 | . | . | CASSTRAFSYEQYF | TGTGCCAGCAGCACAAGGGCGTTTTCCTACGAGCAGTACTTC
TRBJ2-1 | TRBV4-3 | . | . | CASSQDRGGNEQFF | TGCGCCAGCAGCCAAGATCGTGGGGGGAATGAGCAGTTCTTC
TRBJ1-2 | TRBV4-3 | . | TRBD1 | CASSQERGTGFANYGYTF | TGCGCCAGCAGCCAAGAAAGAGGGACAGGGTTCGCGAACTATGGCTACACCTTC
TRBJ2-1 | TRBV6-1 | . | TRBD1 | CASSEHKGAGNEQFF | TGTGCCAGCAGTGAACATAAGGGGGCGGGCAATGAGCAGTTCTTC
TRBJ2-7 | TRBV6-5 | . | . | CASSYDSMGEQYF | TGTGCCAGCAGTTACGACTCGATGGGCGAACAGTACTTC
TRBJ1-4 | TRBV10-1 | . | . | CASSEGTTSLEKLFF | TGCGCCAGCAGTGAGGGTACGACAAGTTTAGAAAAACTGTTTTTT
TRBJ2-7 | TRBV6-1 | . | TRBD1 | CASSDTGGRDEQYF | TGTGCCAGCAGTGACACAGGGGGCCGGGACGAGCAGTACTTC
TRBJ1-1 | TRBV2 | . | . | CASTSDSEGMNTEAFF | TGTGCCAGCACCTCAGATTCTGAGGGAATGAACACTGAAGCTTTCTTT
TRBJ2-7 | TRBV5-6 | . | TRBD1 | CASSYGTGDMGAYEQYF | TGTGCCAGCAGCTATGGGACAGGGGACATGGGGGCCTACGAGCAGTACTTC
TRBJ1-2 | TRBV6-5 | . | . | CASRSDSPYGYTF | TGTGCCAGCAGATCCGACAGTCCCTATGGCTACACCTTC
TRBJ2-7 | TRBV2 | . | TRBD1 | CASRPGQSPSYEQYF | TGTGCCAGCAGGCCGGGACAGTCACCGTCCTACGAGCAGTACTTC
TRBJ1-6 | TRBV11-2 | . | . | CASSLVTRTGNSPLHF | TGTGCCAGCAGCTTAGTGACCCGTACGGGTAATTCACCCCTCCACTTT
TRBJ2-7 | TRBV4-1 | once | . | CASSQGGGGTYEQYF | TGCGCCAGCAGCCAAGGGGGAGGGGGAACCTACGAGCAGTACTTC
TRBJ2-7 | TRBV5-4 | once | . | CASSSTGVSYEQYF | TGTGCCAGCAGCTCGACAGGCGTGTCCTACGAGCAGTACTTC
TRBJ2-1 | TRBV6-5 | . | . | CASSYSAGERHNEQFF | TGTGCCAGCAGTTACTCGGCGGGCGAACGTCACAATGAGCAGTTCTTC
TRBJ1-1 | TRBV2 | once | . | CASSELNGNTEAFF | TGTGCCAGCAGTGAATTGAACGGTAACACTGAAGCTTTCTTT
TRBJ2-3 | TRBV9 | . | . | CASSVESQVADTQYF | TGTGCCAGCAGCGTAGAAAGTCAGGTCGCAGATACGCAGTATTTT
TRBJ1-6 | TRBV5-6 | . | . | CASSLAGPSPLHF | TGTGCCAGCAGCTTGGCTGGTCCTTCACCCCTCCACTTT
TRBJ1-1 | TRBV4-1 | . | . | CASSQPLGRLNTEAFF | TGCGCCAGCAGCCAACCATTGGGACGTTTGAACACTGAAGCTTTCTTT
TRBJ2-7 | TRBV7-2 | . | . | CASSFGGLAYEQYF | TGTGCCAGCAGCTTCGGGGGACTCGCCTACGAGCAGTACTTC
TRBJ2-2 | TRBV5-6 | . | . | CASSYDSNTGELFF | TGTGCCAGCAGCTACGACTCGAACACCGGGGAGCTGTTTTTT
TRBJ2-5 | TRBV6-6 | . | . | CASSLPMETQYF | TGTGCCAGCAGCCTGCCGATGGAGACCCAGTACTTC
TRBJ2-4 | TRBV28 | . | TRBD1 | CASSFPDRVSYF | TGTGCCAGCAGCTTCCCCGACAGGGTCTCGTACTTC
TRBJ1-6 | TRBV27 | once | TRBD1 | CASTAGQFASYNSPLHF | TGTGCCAGCACCGCGGGACAGTTCGCCTCCTATAATTCACCCCTCCACTTT
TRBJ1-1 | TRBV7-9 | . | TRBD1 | CASSPGQGLPPNTEAFF | TGTGCCAGCAGCCCGGGACAGGGCCTGCCCCCGAACACTGAAGCTTTCTTT
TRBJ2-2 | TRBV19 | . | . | CASSPEAGELFF | TGTGCCAGTAGTCCCGAGGCCGGGGAGCTGTTTTTT